This section outlines one T cell receptor beta chain sequence together with its context. Unique molecular identifiers were present in the TCR beta cDNA libraries. Yield was 500,000 or so cDNA molecules from around 1 to 9.1 million T cells. TCRdb reanalysed the PCR reads using MiXCR and keeps one entry per CDR3 protein. Of about 820,000 distinct CDR3 sequences in the sample, approximately 50% are singletons; the top ten hold about 4.5%. The sample belongs to a study of post-analysis software for immune sequencing data. The sample comprised blood. The TCR comes from a girl aged 5 to 17 with multiple sclerosis.

In DNA form, the CDR3 reads TGTGCCAGCAGCCGGCCTCTCGAGGATCACTCCTACAATGAGCAGTTCTTC. Translation gives CASSRPLEDHSYNEQFF. This chain links TRBV5-6 with TRBJ2-1; D gene unclear. The CDR3 runs to 17 residues. Trimming took off 4 bases at V and 0 bases at J, with 17 bases between the two ends. From germline, CDR1 is SGHDT and CDR2 YYEEEE.